The 25 T cell receptor beta chains below come from one sample, sequenced in a study of shared clonotypes between healthy human individuals. Generated by immunoSEQ multiplex PCR, the TCRdb table keeps only in-frame clones and is missing some. The repertoire holds some 1 million clones, with about 75% as singletons. The sample comprised memory CD4+ T cells sorted from blood. Subset indicated: CD45RA-negative fraction. These TCRs come from a man between 18 and 29 years old in good health.

The chain links TRBV30 to TRBJ2-4; possibly TRBD1 for D (6 bases). Trimming pared 0 bases from V and 0 bases from J, leaving 15 bases between. Germline CDR1 GTSNPN, CDR2 SVGIG (reference sequence). CDR3 length: 17 residues. The chain's CDR3 is CAWSVVLPGVAKNIQYF. The CDR3 bases are TGTGCCTGGAGTGTAGTCCTCCCAGGGGTAGCCAAAAACATTCAGTACTTC.

The CDR3 loop reads CASRGLKGDTGELFF. Written as DNA, the CDR3 is TGTGCCAGCAGAGGATTGAAGGGTGACACCGGGGAGCTGTTTTTT. V and J are TRBV27 and TRBJ2-2, with D hard to call. The germline V gene has CDR1 MNHEY and CDR2 SMNVEV (reference sequence). Between the trimmed V and J ends, which lost 6 bases and 3 bases, there was a span of 14 bases. The CDR3 consists of 15 residues.

This clone has just one count. The chain joins TRBV7-8 to TRBJ2-1; the match to TRBD2 covers 14 bases. Germline assignment: CDR1 SGHVS and CDR2 FQNEAQ. J gave up 9 bases and V 5 bases, and 6 bases lay outside the gene matches. The CDR3 sequence is 15 residues long. This CDR3 is CASSLTSGGATEQFF. The CDR3 nucleotides read TGTGCCAGCAGCCTGACTAGCGGGGGGGCCACTGAGCAGTTCTTC.

This chain connects TRBV18 to TRBJ2-3; 8 nucleotides align to TRBD2. Trimming at V came to 1 base and at J to 0 bases, leaving 3 bases not matched to a gene. In germline, CDR1 is KGHSH, CDR2 LQKENI. The CDR3 has 16 amino acids. CDR3 nucleotides: TGTGCCAGCTCACCACAGATAGCGGGGAGCACAGATACGCAGTATTTT. Protein: CASSPQIAGSTDTQYF.

This chain links TRBV30 with TRBJ2-3, with D maybe TRBD2 (5 bases). Trimming took off 5 bases at V and 5 bases at J, with 14 bases between the two ends. The length of the CDR3 is 13 residues. Germline V gene sequence: CDR1 GTSNPN, CDR2 SVGIG (reference sequence). CDR3 sequence reads: CAWGQRNRDTQYF. The CDR3 region has the DNA TGTGCCTGGGGGCAGCGGAATCGAGATACGCAGTATTTT.

This clone was counted only a few times. The chain carries TRBV6-5 and TRBJ1-4, with D possibly matching TRBD1 (5 bases). The length of the CDR3 is 15 residues. Germline assignment: CDR1 MNHEY and CDR2 SVGAGI. V shed 4 bases and J shed 8 bases, with 17 bases lying between them. The CDR3, as DNA: TGTGCCAGCAGTTCCAATCCGGGGGTGCTAGAAAAACTGTTTTTT. It codes for CASSSNPGVLEKLFF.

The chain has TRBV11-2 and TRBJ2-5, with 9 positions matching TRBD1. The V segment lost 4 bases and the J segment 2 bases; nucleotides outside the gene matches: 8. Germline V CDR1 and CDR2: SGHAT, FQNNGV. The CDR3 length is 16 residues. The chain's CDR3 is CASSSQGAGAQETQYF. The CDR3 DNA sequence: TGTGCCAGCAGCTCACAGGGGGCGGGGGCACAAGAGACCCAGTACTTC. Variable domain in full (rest from reference TRBV11-2 and TRBJ2-5): EAGVAQSPRYKIIEKRQSVAFWCNPISGHATLYWYQQILGQGPKLLIQFQNNGVVDDSQLPKDRFSAERLKGVDSTLKIQPAKLEDSAVYLCASSSQGAGAQETQYFGPGTRLLVL.

This clone has a single count. The chain links TRBV4-3 to TRBJ1-4, with D hard to call. The germline V gene has CDR1 LGHNA and CDR2 YSLEER. Deletions cut 4 bases from V and 7 bases from J, with 13 bases between. This CDR3 region has 14 residues. The CDR3 loop reads CASSLTRKGEKLFF. DNA for the CDR3: TGCGCCAGCAGCCTTACAAGGAAGGGTGAAAAACTGTTTTTT.

The chain links TRBV7-2 to TRBJ2-7, with D perhaps TRBD2 (6 bases). The CDR3 runs to 12 residues. Trimming removed 5 bases from V and 7 bases from J, with 12 bases in between. Germline lookup yields CDR1 SGHTA and CDR2 FQGNSA. CDR3 protein: CASSARGREQYF. The CDR3 bases are TGTGCCAGCAGCGCGCGGGGAAGAGAGCAGTACTTC. Drawing the rest from reference TRBV7-2 and TRBJ2-7, the complete variable domain is GAGVSQSPSNKVTEKGKDVELRCDPISGHTALYWYRQSLGQGLEFLIYFQGNSAPDKSGLPSDRFSAERTGGSVSTLTIQRTQQEDSAVYLCASSARGREQYFGPGTRLTVT.

Comments on this clone: The identical CDR3 is also encoded by other nucleotide sequences in the sample. The chain is built from TRBV9 and TRBJ2-5; TRBD2 agrees at 14 bases. The CDR3 has 16 amino acids. With V trimmed by 3 bases and J by 1 base, 2 bases remained unmatched. The germline CDR1 and CDR2 sequences are SGDLS and YYNGEE. This chain's CDR3 is CASSAGLAGGQETQYF. CDR3 coding DNA: TGTGCCAGCAGCGCCGGACTAGCGGGGGGCCAAGAGACCCAGTACTTC.

About this clone: At the DNA level, this CDR3 is encoded by other sequences in the same sample as well. The chain couples TRBV18 to TRBJ2-7; 9 bases line up with TRBD1. CDR3 length equals 14 residues. With V trimmed by 3 bases and J by 4 bases, 4 bases remained unmatched. Germline V gives CDR1 KGHSH, CDR2 LQKENI. The CDR3 nucleotides read TGTGCCAGCTCACCCGGGACAGGGCCGTACGAGCAGTACTTC. Its protein is CASSPGTGPYEQYF.

The chain joins TRBV28 to TRBJ2-1, with no clear D. This CDR3 is built from 13 residues. The germline CDR1 and CDR2 sequences are MDHEN and SYDVKM. The V gene lost 3 bases and the J gene lost 4 bases, with 7 bases spanning the gap. CDR3 bases: TGTGCCAGCAGTTTCGGTGGATACAATGAGCAGTTCTTC. Protein sequence: CASSFGGYNEQFF.

The rearrangement uses TRBV6-1 and TRBJ2-7, with D perhaps TRBD2 (7 bases). The CDR3 sequence is 14 residues long. Trimming took off 7 bases at V and 5 bases at J, with 18 bases between the two ends. In germline, CDR1 is MNHNS, CDR2 SASEGT. The CDR3 region has the DNA TGTGCCAGCACTTCAAGGTGGGGGGGGCACGAGCAGTACTTC. Its protein is CASTSRWGGHEQYF.

The rearrangement uses TRBV6-5 and TRBJ2-3; D is unclear. This CDR3 contains 14 residues. Germline-derived CDR1 and CDR2 are MNHEY and SVGAGI. V lost 0 bases and J 2 bases, leaving 6 bases between the germline ends. In DNA form, the CDR3 reads TGTGCCAGCAGTTACTCAGGAACCACAGATACGCAGTATTTT. Protein sequence: CASSYSGTTDTQYF.

The CDR3 nucleotides read TGTGCCAGCAGCCTCTCGAGGGGGACTACTGGAAACACCATATATTTT. Protein: CASSLSRGTTGNTIYF. This chain joins TRBV11-2 and TRBJ1-3; tentative D call: TRBD1 (6 bases). Germline V CDR1 and CDR2: SGHAT, FQNNGV. The V gene lost 5 bases and the J gene lost 2 bases, with 16 bases spanning the gap. The CDR3 runs to 16 residues.

With respect to this clone: Additional DNA sequences in this sample encode the identical CDR3. The rearrangement joins TRBV6-5 to TRBJ2-3; tentative D call: TRBD2 (7 bases). Germline V lookup: CDR1 MNHEY, CDR2 SVGAGI. The V end was cut by 8 bases, the J end by 1 base, with 16 bases between. This CDR3 has 15 amino acids. The CDR3 reads CASSSGGRGTDTQYF. The DNA of the CDR3 is TGTGCCAGCTCCTCGGGGGGCCGAGGCACAGATACGCAGTATTTT.

This chain connects TRBV5-1 to TRBJ1-6, with a tentative D call TRBD1 (6 bases). CDR3 length equals 15 residues. Germline V gene lookup returns CDR1 SGHRS and CDR2 YFSETQ. The ends were cut back, 6 bases at V and 10 bases at J, with 20 bases in the middle. The CDR3 is CASMEGGIGNSPLHF. The CDR3 coding sequence is TGCGCCAGCATGGAGGGGGGAATCGGGAACTCACCCCTCCACTTT.

The V gene is TRBV14, the J gene TRBJ2-5; no definite D call. In germline, CDR1 is SGHDN, CDR2 FVKESK. The V gene lost 3 bases and the J gene lost 7 bases, with 9 bases spanning the gap. This CDR3 spans 12 amino acids. The CDR3 DNA reads TGTGCCAGCAGCCATGGAGTAGGGACCCAGTACTTC. As protein: CASSHGVGTQYF.

The chain couples TRBV7-8 to TRBJ2-5, with D tentatively TRBD1 or TRBD2 (5 bases each). Germline V CDR1 and CDR2: SGHVS, FQNEAQ. The CDR3 loop spans 14 amino acids. V was trimmed by 5 bases and J by 5 bases, leaving 15 bases between them. The CDR3 loop reads CASSLGGGLETQYF. CDR3 sequence (DNA): TGTGCCAGCAGCCTCGGTGGGGGTCTGGAGACCCAGTACTTC.

The chain uses TRBV5-1 and TRBJ2-1, with D possibly TRBD2 on 5 matching bases. Trimming pared 0 bases from V and 8 bases from J, leaving 9 bases between. Germline V gene sequence: CDR1 SGHRS, CDR2 YFSETQ. The CDR3 loop spans 13 amino acids. CDR3 region: CASSLVTTDEQFF. DNA for the CDR3: TGCGCCAGCAGCTTGGTGACTACCGATGAGCAGTTCTTC.

This clone was detected only once. The chain recombines TRBV5-1 with TRBJ1-1, with TRBD1 matching 9 bases. Germline trimming cut 4 bases from V and 5 bases from J; bases unmatched to any gene: 6. Germline CDR1 is SGHRS and CDR2 is YFSETQ. This CDR3 has 14 residues. CDR3 sequence (DNA): TGCGCCAGCAGCCCGGACAGGGGAAGGACTGAAGCTTTCTTT. Translated, it gives CASSPDRGRTEAFF.

V gene TRBV19 combines with J gene TRBJ2-5; D perhaps matches TRBD1 (6 bases). The CDR3 spans 15 residues. CDR1 LNHDA and CDR2 SQIVND come from the germline V gene (reference sequence). Trimming pared 5 bases from V and 5 bases from J, leaving 18 bases between. The CDR3 loop is CASSAYSTGSETQYF. The CDR3 DNA sequence: TGTGCCAGTAGTGCCTACTCGACAGGTTCCGAGACCCAGTACTTC.

The sample holds a few counts of this clone. V gene TRBV28 combines with J gene TRBJ2-6; no reliable D call. CDR1 is MDHEN and CDR2 is SYDVKM in the germline V gene. V was clipped by 5 bases and J by 6 bases, with 5 bases between them. The CDR3 is 12 residues long. The CDR3 DNA follows: TGTGCCAGCAGTCGCGTGGCCAACGTCCTGACTTTC. It codes for CASSRVANVLTF.

The chain has TRBV29-1 and TRBJ1-2; 8 nucleotides agree with TRBD1. The CDR3 is 14 amino acids. The junction had 5 bases not matched to a gene; V was cut back by 1 base and J by 4 bases. The germline gives CDR1 SQVTM, CDR2 ANQGSEA. The CDR3 region has the DNA TGCAGCGTTGAAGGTAGACAGGGGAGCTATGGCTACACCTTC. It specifies CSVEGRQGSYGYTF.

The J gene is TRBJ1-2, the V gene TRBV28; 7 bases align to TRBD1. This CDR3 has 12 residues. Germline lookup yields CDR1 MDHEN and CDR2 SYDVKM. V lost 6 bases, J lost 5 bases, and 3 bases stayed unmatched. The CDR3 loop is CASRGQIYGYTF. The CDR3 region has the DNA TGTGCCAGCAGGGGACAGATTTATGGCTACACCTTC.